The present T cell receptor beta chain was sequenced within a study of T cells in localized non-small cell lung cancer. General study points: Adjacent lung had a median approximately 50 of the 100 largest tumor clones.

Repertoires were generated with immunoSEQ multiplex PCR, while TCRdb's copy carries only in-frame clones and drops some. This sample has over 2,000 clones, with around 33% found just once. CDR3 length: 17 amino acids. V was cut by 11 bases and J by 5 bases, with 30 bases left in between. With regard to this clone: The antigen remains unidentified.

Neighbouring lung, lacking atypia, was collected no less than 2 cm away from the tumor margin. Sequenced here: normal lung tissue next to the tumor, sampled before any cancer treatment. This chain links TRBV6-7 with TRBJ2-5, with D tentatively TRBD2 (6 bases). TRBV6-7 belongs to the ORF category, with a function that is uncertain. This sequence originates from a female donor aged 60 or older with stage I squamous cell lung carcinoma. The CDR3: CAASSLQLRESGETQYF. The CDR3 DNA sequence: TGTGCCGCCAGCAGTTTGCAGCTGCGGGAATCGGGGGAGACCCAGTACTTC.